Listed here are 24 T cell receptor beta chains from one sample, sequenced in a study of CD8 T cells in ankylosing spondylitis. TCRdb re-analysed the 5' RACE reads in MiXCR, keeping a single row per CDR3 protein. The sample has approximately 540,000 distinct CDR3 sequences; about 13% are singletons. Overall study results and limits: What seemed typical of ankylosing spondylitis blood was a TCR beta motif built from about 8 highly homologous variants.

No antigen is known for these receptors. Source material: blood, either unsorted or a sorted T cell fraction (not recorded which). The receptor set was obtained from a male donor with ankylosing spondylitis.

The rearrangement links TRBV25-1 to TRBJ2-1, with a tentative D call TRBD2 (6 bases). Trimming cost V 4 bases and J 3 bases, with 19 bases left between them. Germline loops: CDR1 MGHDK, CDR2 SYGVNS. The CDR3 is 17 amino acids. The CDR3 sequence is CASSGPVRDSFYNEQFF. The CDR3 nucleotides read TGTGCCAGCAGTGGACCAGTCCGGGACTCTTTCTACAATGAGCAGTTCTTC. Full variable domain (remainder filled in from reference TRBV25-1 and TRBJ2-1): EADIYQTPRYLVIGTGKKITLECSQTMGHDKMYWYQQDPGMELHLIHYSYGVNSTEKGDLSSESTVSRIRTEHFPLTLESARPSHTSQYLCASSGPVRDSFYNEQFFGPGTRLTVL.

By share, this clonotype ranks as medium-sized. The chain recombines TRBV20-1 with TRBJ2-3; TRBD2 matches 12 bases. This CDR3 spans 16 amino acids. Looked up from germline, CDR1 is DFQATT and CDR2 is SNEGSKA (reference sequence). J lost 3 bases, V lost 4 bases, and 8 bases had no gene match. This CDR3 is CSANPPSGRVTDTQYF. DNA for the CDR3: TGCAGTGCTAACCCCCCTAGCGGGAGGGTTACAGATACGCAGTATTTT.

The table lists this clonotype with many counts. The chain joins TRBV20-1 to TRBJ2-1; TRBD2 matches at 7 bases. CDR1 is DFQATT and CDR2 is SNEGSKA in the germline V gene (reference sequence). Germline trimming cut 3 bases from V and 7 bases from J; bases unmatched to any gene: 12. The CDR3 loop spans 15 amino acids. The CDR3 spells CSASASPGLTNEQFF. In DNA form, the CDR3 reads TGCAGTGCTAGTGCGAGTCCGGGACTAACGAATGAGCAGTTCTTC.

This sequence joins TRBV7-9 and TRBJ1-3; D might be TRBD1 (6 bases). The ends were cut back, 9 bases at V and 2 bases at J, with 17 bases in the middle. The germline V gene has CDR1 SEHNR and CDR2 FQNEAQ (reference sequence). The CDR3 runs 15 residues. The CDR3 DNA reads as TGTGCCAGTGCCGAGGGGGGCAGCACTGGAAACACCATATATTTT. It encodes CASAEGGSTGNTIYF.

This clonotype turned up a few times. This chain connects TRBV25-1 to TRBJ1-4; unclear D gene. Germline values: CDR1 MGHDK, CDR2 SYGVNS. This CDR3 has 14 amino acids. The V end was cut by 5 bases, the J end by 3 bases, with 10 bases between. The CDR3 loop is CASSSGLSNEKLFF. The CDR3 coding sequence is TGTGCCAGCAGTTCTGGGCTATCTAATGAAAAACTGTTTTTT.

This clonotype showed up many times. The CDR3 region has the DNA TGCGCCAGCAGCAACGACTTGGGAACAGATACGCAGTATTTT. This codes for CASSNDLGTDTQYF. The chain recombines TRBV5-1 with TRBJ2-3; D gene uncertain. V was pared by 4 bases and J by 3 bases, with 12 bases between. This CDR3 is built from 14 residues. Germline values: CDR1 SGHRS, CDR2 YFSETQ. The full variable domain, rest sourced from reference TRBV5-1 and TRBJ2-3, is KAGVTQTPRYLIKTRGQQVTLSCSPISGHRSVSWYQQTPGQGLQFLFEYFSETQRNKGNFPGRFSGRQFSNSRSEMNVSTLELGDSALYLCASSNDLGTDTQYFGPGTRLTVL.

The chain joins TRBV18 to TRBJ2-1; D unresolved. Trimming stripped 3 bases from V and 3 bases from J, with 12 bases between. Germline V lookup: CDR1 KGHSH, CDR2 LQKENI. The CDR3 has 15 residues. For the CDR3, the DNA is TGTGCCAGCTCACCCGGAGCGTTGAACTACAATGAGCAGTTCTTC. It codes for CASSPGALNYNEQFF.

The chain employs TRBV10-3 and TRBJ2-7, with TRBD2 matching over 8 bases. The V segment lost 3 bases and the J segment 6 bases; nucleotides outside the gene matches: 7. Per germline, CDR1 ENHRY and CDR2 SYGVKD. This CDR3 spans 14 amino acids. Here the CDR3 reads CAISDKAGAGEQYV. The DNA of the CDR3 is TGTGCCATCAGTGATAAAGCGGGAGCAGGCGAGCAGTACGTC.

This clonotype showed up just a few times. The chain has TRBV5-6 and TRBJ2-1; D not certain. CDR1 is SGHDT and CDR2 is YYEEEE in the germline V gene. CDR3 length: 12 amino acids. V lost 4 bases, J lost 7 bases, and 9 bases lay in between. In DNA, the CDR3 is TGTGCCAGCAGCCAGGCCGGTAATGAGCAGTTCTTC. Protein sequence: CASSQAGNEQFF.

In this sample, this clonotype turned up a few times. DNA of the CDR3: TGTGCCAGCAGTCCCACGGGATTCCCGGGGGACGAGCAGTACTTC. It is translated as CASSPTGFPGDEQYF. The chain has TRBV25-1 and TRBJ2-7; tentative D call: TRBD2 (6 bases). Germline assignment: CDR1 MGHDK and CDR2 SYGVNS. The CDR3 runs to 15 residues. V shed 5 bases and J shed 5 bases, with 19 bases lying between them.

This clonotype came up many times. The rearrangement joins TRBV3-2 to TRBJ2-1; the listed D gene, TRBD2, was not tested against the DNA. TRBV3-2 is marked as a pseudogene. CDR3 length: 14 residues. CDR3 nucleotides: TGTGCCAGCAGCCAAGCGGGTCTAATCAATGAGCAGTTCTTC. It is translated as CASSQAGLINEQFF.

This sequence joins TRBV2 and TRBJ1-6, with D possibly matching TRBD1 (5 bases). Between the trimmed V and J ends, which lost 7 bases and 9 bases, there was a span of 10 bases. CDR3 length: 12 residues. CDR1 SNHLY and CDR2 FYNNEI come from the germline V gene. CDR3 nucleotides: TGTGCCAGCAAAGGGGATCTTTCACCCCTCCACTTT. This codes for CASKGDLSPLHF.

The V call is TRBV10-3, the J call TRBJ2-1; D gene unclear. V lost 9 bases, J lost 11 bases, and 14 bases lay in between. The germline V gene has CDR1 ENHRY and CDR2 SYGVKD. This CDR3 contains 11 residues. CDR3 in DNA: TGTGCCATATCGACGGCTAGTCAGCAGTTCTTC. Translated, it gives CAISTASQQFF.

There are many counts of this clonotype. One end of the junction is discordant with germline, which a read error may explain. The V gene is TRBV5-1, the J gene TRBJ2-3; the match to TRBD2 covers 8 bases. Germline V CDR1 and CDR2: SGHRS, YFSETQ. CDR3 length equals 15 residues. The CDR3 sequence is CASSLAGLSTDTQYF. The CDR3 DNA is TGTGCCAGCAGCTTAGCGGGACTCAGCACAGATACGCAGTATTTT.

The chain links TRBV11-2 to TRBJ2-7; D is unclear. Germline assignment: CDR1 SGHAT and CDR2 FQNNGV. The CDR3 totals 14 residues. V lost 3 bases and J lost 4, with 13 bases in between. The CDR3 loop is CASSFGPSRYEQYV. CDR3 nucleotides: TGTGCCAGCAGCTTTGGCCCCTCGAGGTACGAGCAGTACGTC.

The gene calls are TRBV9 and TRBJ1-3; a possible D gene is TRBD1 (5 bases). Germline CDR1 reads SGDLS; CDR2 reads YYNGEE. This CDR3 is 15 amino acids long. Trimming took off 2 bases at V and 0 bases at J, with 9 bases between the two ends. The CDR3 sequence: CASSVDSNSGNTIYF. CDR3 nucleotides: TGTGCCAGCAGCGTCGACAGCAACTCTGGAAACACCATATATTTT.

This clonotype was counted many times. The CDR3 bases are TGTGCCAGCAGTTCCGGACAGGGGGCGAGATATAGCAATCAGCCCCAGCATTTT. Its protein is CASSSGQGARYSNQPQHF. This sequence joins TRBV12-3 or TRBV12-4 and TRBJ1-5; 11 bases agree with TRBD1. This CDR3 has 18 residues. V trimming: 4 bases; J trimming: 0 bases; junction bases outside the gene matches: 8.

There are a few counts of this clonotype. The chain recombines TRBV12-3 or TRBV12-4 with TRBJ1-5, with D hard to call. Trimming removed 2 bases from V and 9 bases from J, with 17 bases in between. CDR3 length: 15 residues. CDR3 loop: CASSLMADSLWPQHF. CDR3 DNA: TGTGCCAGCAGTTTAATGGCTGACTCGCTGTGGCCCCAGCATTTT.

The V gene is TRBV7-8, the J gene TRBJ2-1, with 8 bases lining up with TRBD2. The CDR3 extends over 15 amino acids. CDR1 and CDR2 (germline): SGHVS, FQNEAQ. The trim removed 3 bases at V and 9 bases at J, leaving 10 bases unmatched. As DNA, the CDR3 is TGTGCCAGCAGCTTTAATACGGGAGGGCTAGGTGAGCAGTTCTTC. This encodes CASSFNTGGLGEQFF.

The J gene is TRBJ1-4, the V gene TRBV20-1; 7 bases agree with TRBD1. Germline assignment: CDR1 DFQATT and CDR2 SNEGSKA (reference sequence). The CDR3 has 16 amino acids. The DNA of the CDR3 is TGCAGCGTCCCCGACAGGGAGATTGCAACTAATGAAAAACTGTTTTTT. It specifies CSVPDREIATNEKLFF.

Details on this clonotype: This clone may be a read error of a much larger clone one base away. V gene TRBV20-1 combines with J gene TRBJ2-4, with D possibly matching TRBD1 (5 bases). The germline gives CDR1 DFQATT, CDR2 SNEGSKA (reference sequence). This CDR3 has 14 residues. Trimming left V 3 bases short and J 2 bases short, with 11 bases between. CDR3 in DNA: TGCAGTGCTAGTTCGCCAGGGCCCAAAAACATTCAGTACTTC. Its translation: CSASSPGPKNIQYF.

This chain connects TRBV2 to TRBJ1-1; the D is unclear. Germline V CDR1 and CDR2: SNHLY, FYNNEI. There are 13 residues in the CDR3. V was cut by 8 bases and J by 0 bases, with 10 bases left in between. The chain's CDR3 is CASGSEMNTEAFF. The CDR3 DNA sequence: TGTGCCAGCGGGTCAGAAATGAACACTGAAGCTTTCTTT.

This clonotype was seen ten or more times. This CDR3 is CASSLGAYRYNEQFF. CDR3 in DNA: TGTGCCAGCAGCTTGGGGGCTTACCGATACAATGAGCAGTTCTTC. The V gene is TRBV7-9, the J gene TRBJ2-1; D is perhaps TRBD1 (6 bases). The length of the CDR3 is 15 residues. Trimming removed 3 bases from V and 4 bases from J, with 13 bases in between. Per germline, CDR1 SEHNR and CDR2 FQNEAQ (reference sequence).

The CDR3 region has the DNA TGTGCCAGCAGCCATGAACGGAGCAATCAGCCCCAGCATTTT. Protein: CASSHERSNQPQHF. The chain employs TRBV27 and TRBJ1-5; D call uncertain. V dropped 6 bases and J dropped 1 base, with 10 bases sitting between them. There are 14 residues in the CDR3. CDR1 and CDR2 (germline): MNHEY, SMNVEV (reference sequence).